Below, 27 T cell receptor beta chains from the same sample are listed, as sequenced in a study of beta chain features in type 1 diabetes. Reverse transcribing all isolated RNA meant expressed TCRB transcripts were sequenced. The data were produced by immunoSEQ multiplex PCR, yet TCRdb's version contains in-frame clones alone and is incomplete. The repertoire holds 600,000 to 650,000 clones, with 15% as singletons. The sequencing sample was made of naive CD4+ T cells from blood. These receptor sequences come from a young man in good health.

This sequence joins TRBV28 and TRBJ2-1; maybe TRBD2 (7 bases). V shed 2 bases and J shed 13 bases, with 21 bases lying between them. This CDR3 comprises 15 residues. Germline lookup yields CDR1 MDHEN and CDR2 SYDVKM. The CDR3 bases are TGTGCCAGCAGTTTACTTCCGGGTGCGGGGGCAGAACAGTTCTTC. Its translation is CASSLLPGAGAEQFF.

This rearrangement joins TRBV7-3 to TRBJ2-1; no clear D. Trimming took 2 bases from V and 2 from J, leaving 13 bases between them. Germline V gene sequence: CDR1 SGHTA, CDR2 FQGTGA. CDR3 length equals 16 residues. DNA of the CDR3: TGTGCCAGCAGCTTAGGTCCCAGCAAGCCCTACAATGAGCAGTTCTTC. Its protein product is CASSLGPSKPYNEQFF. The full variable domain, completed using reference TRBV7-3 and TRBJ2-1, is GAGVSQTPSNKVTEKGKYVELRCDPISGHTALYWYRQSLGQGPEFLIYFQGTGAADDSGLPNDRFFAVRPEGSVSTLKIQRTERGDSAVYLCASSLGPSKPYNEQFFGPGTRLTVL.

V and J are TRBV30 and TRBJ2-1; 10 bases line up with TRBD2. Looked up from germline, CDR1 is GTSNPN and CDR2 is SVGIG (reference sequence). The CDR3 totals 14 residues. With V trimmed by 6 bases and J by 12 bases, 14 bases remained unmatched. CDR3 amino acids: CACTLAGYSGRQFF. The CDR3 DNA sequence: TGTGCCTGTACACTAGCGGGGTATTCGGGAAGGCAGTTCTTC.

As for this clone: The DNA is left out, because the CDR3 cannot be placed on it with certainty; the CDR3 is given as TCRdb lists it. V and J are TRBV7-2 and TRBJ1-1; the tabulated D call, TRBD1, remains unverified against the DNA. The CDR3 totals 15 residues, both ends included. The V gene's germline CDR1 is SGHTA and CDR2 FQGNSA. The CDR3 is CASSPQWGNGTKSFF.

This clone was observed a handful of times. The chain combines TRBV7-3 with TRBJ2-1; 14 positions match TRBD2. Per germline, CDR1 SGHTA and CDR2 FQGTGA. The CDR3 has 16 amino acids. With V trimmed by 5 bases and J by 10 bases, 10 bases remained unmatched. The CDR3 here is CASSQPPTSGRVEQFF. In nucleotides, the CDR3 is TGTGCCAGCAGCCAACCCCCGACTAGCGGGAGGGTCGAGCAGTTCTTC.

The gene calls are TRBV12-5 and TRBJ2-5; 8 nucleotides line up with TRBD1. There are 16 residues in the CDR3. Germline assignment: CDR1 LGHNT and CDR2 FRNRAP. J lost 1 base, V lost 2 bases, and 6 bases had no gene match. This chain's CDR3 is CASGLSSGQGQETQYF. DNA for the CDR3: TGTGCTAGTGGTTTGTCCTCTGGACAGGGCCAAGAGACCCAGTACTTC.

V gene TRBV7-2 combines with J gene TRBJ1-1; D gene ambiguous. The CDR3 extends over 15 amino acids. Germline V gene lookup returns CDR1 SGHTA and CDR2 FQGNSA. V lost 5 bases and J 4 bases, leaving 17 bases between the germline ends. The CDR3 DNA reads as TGTGCCAGCAGCCCGAGGTGGGTTAAGGGCACTGAAGCTTTCTTT. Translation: CASSPRWVKGTEAFF.

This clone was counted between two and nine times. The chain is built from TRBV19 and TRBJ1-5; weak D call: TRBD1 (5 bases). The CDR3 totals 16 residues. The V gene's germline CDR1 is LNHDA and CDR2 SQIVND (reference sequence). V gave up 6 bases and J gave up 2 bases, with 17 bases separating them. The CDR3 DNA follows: TGTGCCAGTAGGCAAAGCTTCCTGGGGGGCAATCAGCCCCAGCATTTT. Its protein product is CASRQSFLGGNQPQHF.

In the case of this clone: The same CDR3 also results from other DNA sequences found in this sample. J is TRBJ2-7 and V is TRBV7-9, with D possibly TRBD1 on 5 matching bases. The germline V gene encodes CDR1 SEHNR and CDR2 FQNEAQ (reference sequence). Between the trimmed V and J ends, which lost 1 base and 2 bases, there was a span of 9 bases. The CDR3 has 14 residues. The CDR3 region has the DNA TGTGCCAGCAGCTTAGGGGGCAGCACCTACGAGCAGTACTTC. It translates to CASSLGGSTYEQYF.

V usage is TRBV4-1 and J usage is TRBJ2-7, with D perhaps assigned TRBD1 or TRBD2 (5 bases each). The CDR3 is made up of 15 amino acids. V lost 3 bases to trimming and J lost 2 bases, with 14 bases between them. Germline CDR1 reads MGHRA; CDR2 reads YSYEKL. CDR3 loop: CASSHPPGRTYEQYF. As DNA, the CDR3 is TGCGCCAGCAGCCACCCCCCGGGACGGACCTACGAGCAGTACTTC.

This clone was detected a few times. The CDR3 protein is CASSSTLDLGLSPSTGELFF. CDR3 DNA: TGTGCCAGCAGTTCTACCTTAGACCTGGGACTATCGCCGTCCACCGGGGAGCTGTTTTTT. This rearrangement joins TRBV13 to TRBJ2-2; 7 bases map to TRBD2. The CDR3 totals 20 residues. Trimming took 6 bases from V and 4 from J; bases not matched to a gene: 23. From germline, CDR1 is PRHDT and CDR2 FYEKMQ (reference sequence).

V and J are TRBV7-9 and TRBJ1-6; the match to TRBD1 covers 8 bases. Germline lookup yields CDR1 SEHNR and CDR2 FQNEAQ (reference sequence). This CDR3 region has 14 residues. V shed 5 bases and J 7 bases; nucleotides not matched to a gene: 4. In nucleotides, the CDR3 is TGTGCCAGCAGCCCAGGGGGCCGGAATTCACCCCTCCACTTT. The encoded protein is CASSPGGRNSPLHF.

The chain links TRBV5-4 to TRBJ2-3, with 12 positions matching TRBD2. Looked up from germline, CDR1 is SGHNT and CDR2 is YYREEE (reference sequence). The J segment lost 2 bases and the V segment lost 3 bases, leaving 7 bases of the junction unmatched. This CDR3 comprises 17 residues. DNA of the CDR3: TGTGCCAGCAGCTCACTAGCGGGGGGCTTTCTCACAGATACGCAGTATTTT. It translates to CASSSLAGGFLTDTQYF.

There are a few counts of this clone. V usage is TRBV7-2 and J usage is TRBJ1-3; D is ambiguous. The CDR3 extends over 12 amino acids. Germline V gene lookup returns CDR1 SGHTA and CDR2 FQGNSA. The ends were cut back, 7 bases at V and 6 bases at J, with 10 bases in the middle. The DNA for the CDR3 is TGTGCCAGCAAGGGATGGGAAAACACCATATATTTT. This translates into CASKGWENTIYF.

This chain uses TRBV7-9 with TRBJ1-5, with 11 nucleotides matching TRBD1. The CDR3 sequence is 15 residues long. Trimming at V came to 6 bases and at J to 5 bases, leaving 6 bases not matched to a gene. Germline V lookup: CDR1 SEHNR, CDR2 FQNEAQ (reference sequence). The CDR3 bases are TGTGCCAGCAGTCAGGGACAGGGGGACTATCAGCCCCAGCATTTT. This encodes CASSQGQGDYQPQHF.

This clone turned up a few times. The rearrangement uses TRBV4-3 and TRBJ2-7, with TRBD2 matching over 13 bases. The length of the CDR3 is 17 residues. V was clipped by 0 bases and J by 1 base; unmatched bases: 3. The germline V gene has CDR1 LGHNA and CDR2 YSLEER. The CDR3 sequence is CASSQELAGGRSYEQYF. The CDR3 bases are TGCGCCAGCAGCCAAGAACTAGCGGGAGGGCGTTCCTACGAGCAGTACTTC.

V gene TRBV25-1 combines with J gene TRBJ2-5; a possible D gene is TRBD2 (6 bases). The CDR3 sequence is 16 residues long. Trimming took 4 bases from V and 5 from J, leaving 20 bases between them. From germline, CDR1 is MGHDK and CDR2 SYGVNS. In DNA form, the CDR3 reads TGTGCCAGCAGTGCTGCGCGGGGAACCCTTGGGGAGACCCAGTACTTC. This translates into CASSAARGTLGETQYF.

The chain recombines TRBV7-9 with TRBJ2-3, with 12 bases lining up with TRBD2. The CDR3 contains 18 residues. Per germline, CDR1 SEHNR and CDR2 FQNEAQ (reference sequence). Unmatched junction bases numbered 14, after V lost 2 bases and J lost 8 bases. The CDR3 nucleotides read TGTGCCAGCAGCTTAAGAGGACTAGCGGGACGGTTGTCGGTTACGCAGTATTTT. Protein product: CASSLRGLAGRLSVTQYF.

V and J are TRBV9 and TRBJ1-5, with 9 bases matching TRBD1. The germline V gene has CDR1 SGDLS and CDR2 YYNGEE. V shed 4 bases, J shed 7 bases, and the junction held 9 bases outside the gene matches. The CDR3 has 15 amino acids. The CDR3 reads CASSLEGQGDQPQHF. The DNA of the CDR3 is TGTGCCAGCAGCCTAGAGGGACAGGGTGACCAGCCCCAGCATTTT.

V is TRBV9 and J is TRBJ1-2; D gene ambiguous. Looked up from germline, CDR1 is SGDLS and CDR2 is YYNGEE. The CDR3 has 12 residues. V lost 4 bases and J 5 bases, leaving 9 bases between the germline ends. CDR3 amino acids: CASSPDGYGYTF. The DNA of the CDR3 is TGTGCCAGCAGCCCGGACGGATATGGCTACACCTTC.

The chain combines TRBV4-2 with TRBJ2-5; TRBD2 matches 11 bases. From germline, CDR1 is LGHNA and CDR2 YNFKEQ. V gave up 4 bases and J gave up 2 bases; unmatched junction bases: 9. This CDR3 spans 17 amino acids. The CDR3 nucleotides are TGTGCCAGCAGCCTCTCGCTAGCGGGAGGCGGACAAGAGACCCAGTACTTC. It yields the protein CASSLSLAGGGQETQYF.

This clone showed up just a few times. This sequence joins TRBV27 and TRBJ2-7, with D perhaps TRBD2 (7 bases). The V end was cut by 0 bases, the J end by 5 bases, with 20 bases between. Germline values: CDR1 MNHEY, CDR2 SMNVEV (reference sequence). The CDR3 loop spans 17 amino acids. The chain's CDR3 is CASSLSESRGAFHEQYF. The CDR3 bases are TGTGCCAGCAGTTTATCGGAGAGTCGGGGGGCCTTTCACGAGCAGTACTTC.

CDR3 loop: CSAQGAKGQGAYEQYF. CDR3 DNA: TGCAGCGCCCAGGGGGCTAAGGGACAGGGGGCCTACGAGCAGTACTTC. The J gene is TRBJ2-7, the V gene TRBV29-1, with 11 nucleotides matching TRBD1. Germline V gene lookup returns CDR1 SQVTM and CDR2 ANQGSEA. This CDR3 has 16 residues. After removal of 7 bases from V and 2 bases from J, the junction contained 13 bases not matched to a gene.

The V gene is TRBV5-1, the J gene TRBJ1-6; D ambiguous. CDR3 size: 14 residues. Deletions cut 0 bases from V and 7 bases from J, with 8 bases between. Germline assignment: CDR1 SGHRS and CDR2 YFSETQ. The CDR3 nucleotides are TGCGCCAGCAGCTTGGGGTCCCTGAATTCACCCCTCCACTTT. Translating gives CASSLGSLNSPLHF. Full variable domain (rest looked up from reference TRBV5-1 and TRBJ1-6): KAGVTQTPRYLIKTRGQQVTLSCSPISGHRSVSWYQQTPGQGLQFLFEYFSETQRNKGNFPGRFSGRQFSNSRSEMNVSTLELGDSALYLCASSLGSLNSPLHFGNGTRLTVT.

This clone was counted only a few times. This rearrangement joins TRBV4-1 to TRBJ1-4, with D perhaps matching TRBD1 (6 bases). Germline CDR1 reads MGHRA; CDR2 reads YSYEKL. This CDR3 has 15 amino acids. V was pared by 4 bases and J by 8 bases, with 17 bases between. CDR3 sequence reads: CASSLWTESREKLFF. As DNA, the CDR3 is TGCGCCAGCAGCCTTTGGACAGAGTCACGGGAAAAACTGTTTTTT.

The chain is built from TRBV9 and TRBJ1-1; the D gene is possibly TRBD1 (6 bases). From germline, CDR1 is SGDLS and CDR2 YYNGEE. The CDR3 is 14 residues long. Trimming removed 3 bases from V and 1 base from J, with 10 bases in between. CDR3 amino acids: CASSAGVGNTEAFF. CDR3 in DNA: TGTGCCAGCAGCGCAGGGGTGGGGAACACTGAAGCTTTCTTT.

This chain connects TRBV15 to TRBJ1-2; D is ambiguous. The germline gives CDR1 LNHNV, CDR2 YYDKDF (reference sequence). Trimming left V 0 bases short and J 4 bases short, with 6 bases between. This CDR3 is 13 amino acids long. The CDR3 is CATSRDYRYGYTF. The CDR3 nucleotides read TGTGCCACCAGCAGAGATTATCGCTATGGCTACACCTTC.